The 7 T cell receptor beta chains given below trace back to one sample, sequenced in a study of blood T cell repertoires in COVID-19. Here immunoSEQ multiplex PCR was the method, and the copy in TCRdb shows in-frame clones only, minus some. The data show about 39,000 clones, with roughly 77% seen just once and around 42% held by the top ten. The sample comprised peripheral blood. The receptors were gathered from a human donor in a cohort sampled during active or convalescent COVID-19. The donor label of this sample is uncertain.

This clone was found a few times. The rearrangement joins TRBV4-3 to TRBJ2-2; 10 bases align to TRBD2. The ends lost 7 bases at V and 7 bases at J; junction bases unmatched: 3. Germline lookup yields CDR1 LGHNA and CDR2 YSLEER. This CDR3 comprises 13 residues. Here the CDR3 reads CASKTSGNGELFF. The DNA of the CDR3 is TGCGCCAGCAAAACTAGCGGGAACGGGGAGCTGTTTTTT.

The chain combines TRBV7-9 with TRBJ2-7; weak D call: TRBD2 (5 bases). In germline, CDR1 is SEHNR, CDR2 FQNEAQ (reference sequence). V was pared by 5 bases and J by 2 bases, with 10 bases between. This CDR3 region has 13 residues. CDR3 sequence (DNA): TGTGCCAGCAGCCCCCGGGGTCCCTACGAGCAGTACTTC. It is translated as CASSPRGPYEQYF.

CDR3 nucleotides: TGCGCCAGCAGCCAGGGAGGGTTCTTAGAGAACGAGCAGTACTTC. It translates to CASSQGGFLENEQYF. The J gene is TRBJ2-7, the V gene TRBV4-3; 7 nucleotides agree with TRBD2. This CDR3 contains 15 residues. The germline V gene has CDR1 LGHNA and CDR2 YSLEER. V lost 3 bases, J lost 5 bases, and 10 bases stayed unmatched.

The J gene is TRBJ2-2, the V gene TRBV4-2; 7 bases map to TRBD1. The ends lost 4 bases at V and 1 base at J; junction bases unmatched: 3. Germline values: CDR1 LGHNA, CDR2 YNFKEQ. The CDR3 has 15 residues. CDR3 sequence: CASSLWTGNTGELFF. CDR3 sequence (DNA): TGTGCCAGCAGCCTATGGACAGGGAACACCGGGGAGCTGTTTTTT.

This sequence joins TRBV2 and TRBJ2-7, with TRBD2 as a possible D gene (7 bases). The CDR3 extends over 14 amino acids. From germline, CDR1 is SNHLY and CDR2 FYNNEI. V shed 3 bases and J shed 3 bases, with 12 bases lying between them. Here the CDR3 reads CASSEGGGVYEQYF. The CDR3 DNA reads as TGTGCCAGCAGTGAGGGAGGGGGAGTCTACGAGCAGTACTTC.

This clone was observed a handful of times. The rearrangement uses TRBV19 and TRBJ2-1, with TRBD1 identical over 7 bases. Germline loops: CDR1 LNHDA, CDR2 SQIVND (reference sequence). The CDR3 length is 15 residues. V dropped 6 bases and J dropped 0; count of bases not matched to a gene: 5. The CDR3 DNA reads TGTGCCAGTAGGGCCAGGGGGAGCTCCTACAATGAGCAGTTCTTC. Translating gives CASRARGSSYNEQFF.

This chain joins TRBV24-1 and TRBJ2-1; TRBD1 matches 9 bases. The ends lost 0 bases at V and 8 bases at J; junction bases unmatched: 7. CDR1 is KGHDR, CDR2 SFDVKD, per germline. CDR3 length equals 16 residues. The CDR3 loop reads CATSDLHGTGFDEQFF. For the CDR3, the DNA is TGTGCCACCAGTGATTTGCACGGGACAGGGTTTGATGAGCAGTTCTTC.